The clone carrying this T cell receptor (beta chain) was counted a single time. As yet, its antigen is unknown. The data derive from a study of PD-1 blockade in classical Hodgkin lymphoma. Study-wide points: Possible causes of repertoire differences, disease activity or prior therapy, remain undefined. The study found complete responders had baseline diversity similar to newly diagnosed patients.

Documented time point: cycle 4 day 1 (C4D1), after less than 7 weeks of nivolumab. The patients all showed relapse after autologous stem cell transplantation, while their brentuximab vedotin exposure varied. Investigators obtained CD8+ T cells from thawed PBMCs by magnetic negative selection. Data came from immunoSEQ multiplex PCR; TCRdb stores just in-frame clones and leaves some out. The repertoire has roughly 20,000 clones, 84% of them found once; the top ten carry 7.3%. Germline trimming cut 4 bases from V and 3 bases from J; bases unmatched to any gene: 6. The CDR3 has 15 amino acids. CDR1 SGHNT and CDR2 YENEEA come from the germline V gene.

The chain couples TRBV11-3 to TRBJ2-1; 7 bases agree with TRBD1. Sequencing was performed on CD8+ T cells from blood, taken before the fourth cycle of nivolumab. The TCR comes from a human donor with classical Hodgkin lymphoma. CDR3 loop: CASSSRDSHYNEQFF. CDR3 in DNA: TGTGCCAGCAGCTCCCGGGACAGTCACTACAATGAGCAGTTCTTC. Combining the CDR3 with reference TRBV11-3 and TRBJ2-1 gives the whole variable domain EAGVVQSPRYKIIEKKQPVAFWCNPISGHNTLYWYLQNLGQGPELLIRYENEEAVDDSQLPKDRFSAERLKGVDSTLKIQPAELGDSAVYLCASSSRDSHYNEQFFGPGTRLTVL.